Shown below are 10 T cell receptor beta chains from a single sample sequenced in a study of a mutant IDH1 vaccine in newly diagnosed glioma. Time point in this sample: week 11, during vaccination. Doses of 300 ug of mutant IDH1 20-mer peptide were given with topical imiquimod. Their cognate antigens are unknown. The method was immunoSEQ multiplex PCR; TCRdb's version includes in-frame clones alone and lacks a portion of them. Of about 120,000 clones in the sample, 80% were seen once. The sample here was PBMCs, taken from a glioma patient whose treatment included an IDH1 peptide vaccine. These receptors were obtained from a man aged 40-49 years with glioma.

The chain combines TRBV28 with TRBJ2-1; 7 bases are shared with TRBD2. The germline V gene has CDR1 MDHEN and CDR2 SYDVKM. The V and J ends lost 8 bases and 3 bases, in that order; junction bases with no gene match: 7. The CDR3 runs 14 residues. The DNA for the CDR3 is TGTGCCAGCGTGGGGGGGAGGCTCTACAATGAGCAGTTCTTC. Amino acids: CASVGGRLYNEQFF.

This chain links TRBV4-1 with TRBJ2-2; TRBD1 or TRBD2 may be the D gene (5 bases each). V was clipped by 4 bases and J by 7 bases, with 25 bases between them. Germline V lookup: CDR1 MGHRA, CDR2 YSYEKL. This CDR3 has 18 residues. CDR3 sequence (DNA): TGCGCCAGCAGCCGTACTAACTTTGGGACGGCGAATATCGGGGAGCTGTTTTTT. It encodes CASSRTNFGTANIGELFF.

The gene calls are TRBV19 and TRBJ2-7, with 9 bases matching TRBD2. Germline lookup yields CDR1 LNHDA and CDR2 SQIVND (reference sequence). The CDR3 sequence is 15 residues long. V lost 3 bases and J lost 2; bases outside the gene matches: 5. The CDR3: CASSIGLASPYEQYF. The CDR3 DNA follows: TGTGCCAGTAGTATTGGACTAGCGAGTCCCTACGAGCAGTACTTC.

Comments on this clone: The sample has other DNA sequences that encode this CDR3 too. This chain connects TRBV7-2 to TRBJ1-5; no clear D. Trimming left V 1 base short and J 2 bases short, with 9 bases between. This CDR3 is built from 15 residues. Looked up from germline, CDR1 is SGHTA and CDR2 is FQGNSA. This CDR3 reads CASSLDGGRNQPQHF. The CDR3 coding sequence is TGTGCCAGCAGCTTAGACGGAGGGCGCAATCAGCCCCAGCATTTT.

The rearrangement joins TRBV4-1 to TRBJ2-1; maybe TRBD1 (5 bases). Germline V gene lookup returns CDR1 MGHRA and CDR2 YSYEKL. Trimming stripped 4 bases from V and 4 bases from J, with 17 bases between. The CDR3 loop spans 16 amino acids. CDR3 in amino acids: CASSLNPATAYNEQFF. In DNA, the CDR3 is TGCGCCAGCAGCCTCAACCCGGCGACAGCTTACAATGAGCAGTTCTTC.

This clone was observed many times. V gene TRBV30 combines with J gene TRBJ1-1, with unresolved D. V lost 4 bases and J 13 bases, leaving 19 bases between the germline ends. Germline lookup yields CDR1 GTSNPN and CDR2 SVGIG (reference sequence). The length of the CDR3 is 12 residues. The CDR3 region has the DNA TGTGCCTGGACCCTGGTGGCTTCGAAGCTTTTCTTT. As protein: CAWTLVASKLFF.

The J gene is TRBJ2-7, the V gene TRBV4-3; 10 bases fit TRBD1. The junction had 14 bases not matched to a gene; V was cut back by 4 bases and J by 5 bases. The CDR3 loop spans 17 amino acids. The germline V gene has CDR1 LGHNA and CDR2 YSLEER. The CDR3, as DNA: TGCGCCAGCAGCCTCCGGGGGGGTAGGGACAGGGGACACGAGCAGTACTTC. This codes for CASSLRGGRDRGHEQYF.

This clone came up a few times. The chain couples TRBV13 to TRBJ1-1, with TRBD1 matching 9 bases. V was clipped by 6 bases and J by 7 bases; unmatched bases: 3. The CDR3 has 12 residues. Germline-derived CDR1 and CDR2 are PRHDT and FYEKMQ (reference sequence). For the CDR3, the DNA is TGTGCCAGCAGAAGGGACAGGGATGAAGCTTTCTTT. Protein product: CASRRDRDEAFF.

The chain joins TRBV5-1 to TRBJ2-3; D perhaps matches TRBD2 (6 bases). Looked up from germline, CDR1 is SGHRS and CDR2 is YFSETQ. Trimming pared 5 bases from V and 0 bases from J, leaving 10 bases between. This CDR3 has 14 amino acids. DNA for the CDR3: TGCGCCAGCAGGCGGGACTCTAGCACAGATACGCAGTATTTT. It specifies CASRRDSSTDTQYF.

The rearrangement links TRBV5-5 to TRBJ2-7; D perhaps matches TRBD2 (5 bases). Germline V gene lookup returns CDR1 SGHKS and CDR2 YYEKEE (reference sequence). Trimming removed 1 base from V and 3 bases from J, with 11 bases in between. The CDR3 loop spans 14 amino acids. The CDR3 region is CASSLTGRGYEQYF. Here the CDR3 DNA reads TGTGCCAGCAGCTTGACTGGACGGGGCTACGAGCAGTACTTC. The full variable domain, completed using reference TRBV5-5 and TRBJ2-7, is DAGVTQSPTHLIKTRGQQVTLRCSPISGHKSVSWYQQVLGQGPQFIFQYYEKEERGRGNFPDRFSARQFPNYSSELNVNALLLGDSALYLCASSLTGRGYEQYFGPGTRLTVT.